The T cell receptor beta chain under discussion was sequenced for a study of T cell responses to AZD1222 COVID-19 vaccine. For the study at large: Second-dose groups at about 4 or about 12 weeks were pooled.

The protocol was immunoSEQ multiplex PCR, while the TCRdb copy is restricted to in-frame clones and leaves out a portion. The sample lists roughly 99,000 clones; 91% were seen once. To note about this clone: The antigen is unknown.

Study results and caveats: Spike-specific TCR breadth and depth were elevated following two AZD1222 doses. Seropositive status at baseline applied to only five to seven AZD1222 recipients. White British donors predominated, females outnumbered males, and clonal diversity was possibly underestimated.

Germline-derived CDR1 and CDR2 are SSHAT and FNYEAQ (reference sequence). The CDR3 extends over 17 amino acids. The ends lost 5 bases at V and 4 bases at J; junction bases unmatched: 11. This receptor was taken from an adult in good health. The source material was peripheral blood, sampled on day 0 of AZD1222 vaccination. The rearrangement joins TRBV7-7 to TRBJ2-2; 9 bases agree with TRBD1. The CDR3 sequence is CASSPLPGQGSTGELFF. As DNA, the CDR3 is TGTGCCAGCAGCCCTCTACCGGGACAGGGAAGCACCGGGGAGCTGTTTTTT. The full variable domain, in which reference TRBV7-7 and TRBJ2-2 provide the parts outside the CDR3, is GAGVSQSPRYKVTKRGQDVTLRCDPISSHATLYWYQQALGQGPEFLTYFNYEAQPDKSGLPSDRFSAERPEGSISTLTIQRTEQRDSAMYRCASSPLPGQGSTGELFFGEGSRLTVL.